Listed below are T cell receptor beta chains from one sample, sequenced in a study of technical replicates of blood from a handful of donors. Measured with immunoSEQ multiplex PCR; TCRdb has only the in-frame clones, and not every one. The sample has some 85,000 clones; about 96% are singletons. Sequencing was done on a sample of T cells isolated from PBMCs. The receptor source for this set is a human donor in good health. Each CDR3 is given with its conserved first and last residue. The D gene is left open where the match is weak. The listing skips clone size in some rows; elsewhere it reads once, few, many or a size class.

CASSQGSNGELFF | TGTGCCAGCAGCCAGGGGAGTAACGGGGAGCTGTTTTTT | TRBV14 | NA | NA | TRBJ2-2
CAISSSGYPKTYEQYF | TGTGCCATCAGTTCCTCAGGGTACCCTAAAACCTACGAGCAGTACTTC | TRBV10-3 | NA | NA | TRBJ2-7
CASSLGPGEQFF | TGTGCCAGCAGCTTAGGGCCGGGTGAGCAGTTCTTC | TRBV7-9 | NA | NA | TRBJ2-1
CASSLWSGMRTEAFF | TGTGCCAGCAGTTTATGGTCCGGCATGAGGACTGAAGCTTTCTTT | TRBV27 | NA | NA | TRBJ1-1
CASSTGTGRYEQYF | TGTGCCAGCAGTACCGGGACAGGGAGATACGAGCAGTACTTC | TRBV27 | TRBD1 | NA | TRBJ2-7
CASSSPYGGSYEQYF | TGTGCCAGCAGCTCCCCTTATGGAGGGTCCTACGAGCAGTACTTC | TRBV7-9 | NA | NA | TRBJ2-7
CASSGAGTGYNEQFF | TGTGCCAGCAGCGGAGCCGGGACAGGGTACAATGAGCAGTTCTTC | TRBV7-9 | TRBD1 | once | TRBJ2-1
CASNAGGDYNEQFF | TGTGCCAGTAACGCAGGGGGAGACTACAATGAGCAGTTCTTC | TRBV19 | TRBD1 | NA | TRBJ2-1
CASSLVQETQYF | TGTGCCAGCAGCTTGGTACAAGAGACCCAGTACTTC | TRBV5-4 | NA | NA | TRBJ2-5
CAWRRELSYNEQFF | TGTGCCTGGAGGCGGGAGCTATCCTACAATGAGCAGTTCTTC | TRBV30 | TRBD2 | NA | TRBJ2-1
CATSFAGESNEQFF | TGTGCCACCTCCTTCGCGGGAGAATCCAATGAGCAGTTCTTC | TRBV6-1 | TRBD2 | NA | TRBJ2-1
CSIVLAGGPDTQYF | TGCAGTATCGTTCTAGCGGGAGGACCAGATACGCAGTATTTT | TRBV29-1 | TRBD2 | NA | TRBJ2-3
CASRDSKETQYF | TGTGCCAGCAGGGACAGTAAAGAGACCCAGTACTTC | TRBV11-3 | NA | once | TRBJ2-5
CASTQAGQAGDTQYF | TGCGCCAGCACCCAAGCGGGACAGGCCGGAGATACGCAGTATTTT | TRBV5-1 | NA | NA | TRBJ2-3
CASSSTGGGHEQFF | TGCGCCAGCAGTTCCACGGGGGGAGGACATGAGCAGTTCTTC | TRBV5-1 | TRBD2 | NA | TRBJ2-1
CASSARGSHTDTQYF | TGTGCCAGCAGCGCACGCGGGTCTCACACAGATACGCAGTATTTT | TRBV9 | NA | NA | TRBJ2-3
CASSYSTGEYTGELFF | TGTGCCAGCAGTTACTCGACGGGAGAGTACACCGGGGAGCTGTTTTTT | TRBV6-5 | NA | NA | TRBJ2-2
CASSDSRNTEAFF | TGTGCCAGTAGCGACAGTAGGAACACTGAAGCTTTCTTT | TRBV19 | NA | few | TRBJ1-1
CASSSGLADTGELFF | TGTGCCAGCAGTTCGGGACTAGCGGACACCGGGGAGCTGTTTTTT | TRBV11-2 | TRBD2 | NA | TRBJ2-2
CASSVDAGLNGGETQYF | TGTGCCAGCAGCGTAGATGCGGGCCTAAACGGAGGGGAGACCCAGTACTTC | TRBV9 | NA | NA | TRBJ2-5
CASSFSWTSAYNEQFF | TGTGCCAGCAGCTTTTCCTGGACTAGCGCCTACAATGAGCAGTTCTTC | TRBV7-3 | TRBD2 | NA | TRBJ2-1
CASRLLAGVLNEQFF | TGTGCCAGCAGGCTACTAGCGGGAGTACTCAATGAGCAGTTCTTC | TRBV2 | TRBD2 | NA | TRBJ2-1
CASSSYFMGGGNQPQHF | TGTGCCAGCAGTTCTTACTTCATGGGGGGGGGCAATCAGCCCCAGCATTTT | TRBV27 | NA | NA | TRBJ1-5
CASSLGQNQETQYF | TGTGCCAGCTCGCTGGGACAGAACCAAGAGACCCAGTACTTC | TRBV18 | TRBD1 | NA | TRBJ2-5
CASSEAAQSVPNWRHQPQHF | TGTGCCAGCAGTGAAGCAGCCCAAAGCGTGCCGAACTGGCGTCATCAGCCCCAGCATTTT | TRBV2 | NA | NA | TRBJ1-5
CASRPDRDGYTF | TGTGCCAGCAGACCGGACAGGGATGGCTACACCTTC | TRBV2 | TRBD1 | NA | TRBJ1-2
CATSRASSYEQYF | TGTGCCACCAGCAGGGCCTCCTCCTACGAGCAGTACTTC | TRBV15 | NA | NA | TRBJ2-7
CAWNTGKVYEQYF | TGTGCCTGGAACACAGGGAAGGTATACGAGCAGTACTTC | TRBV30 | NA | NA | TRBJ2-7
CASSFTGAGELFF | TGTGCCAGCAGCTTTACAGGGGCCGGGGAGCTGTTTTTT | TRBV7-3 | TRBD1 | NA | TRBJ2-2
CAISVLAAYEQYF | TGTGCCATCAGTGTACTAGCGGCTTACGAGCAGTACTTC | TRBV10-3 | TRBD2 | NA | TRBJ2-7
CASSPGQASYGYTF | TGTGCCAGCAGTCCGGGACAGGCGAGCTATGGCTACACCTTC | TRBV6-5 | TRBD1 | NA | TRBJ1-2
CASSKGTLSGKNIQYF | TGTGCCAGCAGTAAAGGGACTCTCTCTGGCAAAAACATTCAGTACTTC | TRBV6-1 | NA | NA | TRBJ2-4
CASSLSGGNTEAFF | TGCGCCAGCAGCTTGTCGGGGGGGAACACTGAAGCTTTCTTT | TRBV5-1 | NA | few | TRBJ1-1
CASSLERELNTQYF | TGTGCCAGCAGCTTAGAGCGGGAGCTGAATACGCAGTATTTT | TRBV7-2 | TRBD2 | NA | TRBJ2-3
CASSLVGHPSDTQYF | TGTGCCAGCAGCCTAGTTGGCCACCCTTCAGATACGCAGTATTTT | TRBV11-2 | NA | NA | TRBJ2-3
CASSPPSGGSSGNTIYF | TGTGCCAGCTCACCACCCTCAGGGGGAAGCTCTGGAAACACCATATATTTT | TRBV18 | TRBD1 | NA | TRBJ1-3
CASTSGYNEQFF | TGTGCCAGCACTAGCGGATACAATGAGCAGTTCTTC | TRBV2 | TRBD2 | NA | TRBJ2-1
CASSVQGAGHGYTF | TGTGCCAGCAGTGTACAGGGGGCAGGGCATGGCTACACCTTC | TRBV6-4 | TRBD1 | NA | TRBJ1-2
CASSRNSGLAGEETQYF | TGTGCCAGCAGCCGTAATTCCGGACTAGCGGGAGAGGAGACCCAGTACTTC | TRBV2 | TRBD2 | once | TRBJ2-5
CASSGQGSGANVLTF | TGTGCCAGCAGTGGACAAGGCTCCGGGGCCAACGTCCTGACTTTC | TRBV6-1 | NA | NA | TRBJ2-6
CASRVQGDSTDTQYF | TGTGCCAGCAGGGTGCAGGGGGATAGCACAGATACGCAGTATTTT | TRBV2 | TRBD1 | NA | TRBJ2-3
CSVKTRDSGNQPQHF | TGCAGCGTTAAAACCCGGGACAGCGGCAATCAGCCCCAGCATTTT | TRBV29-1 | TRBD1 | NA | TRBJ1-5
CASSFYYRDHGNEKLFF | TGTGCCAGCAGCTTTTATTACAGGGATCATGGAAATGAAAAACTGTTTTTT | TRBV11-3 | NA | once | TRBJ1-4
CASMWDSYNEQFF | TGTGCCAGCATGTGGGACAGCTACAATGAGCAGTTCTTC | TRBV2 | TRBD1 | NA | TRBJ2-1
CASSRQPGAFF | TGTGCCAGCAGTCGACAACCAGGGGCTTTCTTT | TRBV28 | NA | NA | TRBJ1-1
CASSSGSRDEQYF | TGTGCCAGCTCTAGCGGGAGTAGGGACGAGCAGTACTTC | TRBV28 | TRBD2 | NA | TRBJ2-7
CASGPDGTLAQNEQFF | TGTGCTAGTGGTCCCGATGGGACACTGGCTCAGAATGAGCAGTTCTTC | TRBV12-5 | NA | NA | TRBJ2-1
CASRQVLHTGELFF | TGTGCATCACGGCAGGTCCTTCACACCGGGGAGCTGTTTTTT | TRBV6-1 | NA | NA | TRBJ2-2
CASSLLPARGAEAFF | TGTGCCAGCAGCTTACTCCCCGCCAGGGGGGCTGAAGCTTTCTTT | TRBV7-8 | TRBD1 | NA | TRBJ1-1
CAWSLGAYNEQFF | TGTGCCTGGAGTCTAGGCGCCTACAATGAGCAGTTCTTC | TRBV30 | NA | NA | TRBJ2-1
CASSLVAGGYGYTF | TGTGCCAGCAGCTTAGTTGCAGGGGGCTATGGCTACACCTTC | TRBV7-9 | TRBD1 | once | TRBJ1-2
CSATRTGGAFF | TGCAGTGCAACCCGAACCGGTGGAGCTTTCTTT | TRBV20-1 | NA | NA | TRBJ1-1
CASSQARGGGVYEQYF | TGCGCCAGCAGCCAAGCCCGGGGTGGCGGAGTTTACGAGCAGTACTTC | TRBV4-1 | NA | NA | TRBJ2-7
CASSSQENQPQHF | TGTGCCAGCTCGTCACAGGAGAATCAGCCCCAGCATTTT | TRBV18 | NA | NA | TRBJ1-5